Presented here are 24 T cell receptor beta chains from one specimen sequenced in a study of blood T cell repertoires in COVID-19. Generated by immunoSEQ multiplex PCR, the TCRdb table keeps only in-frame clones and is missing some. In the table there are roughly 150,000 clones, 85% to 95% of which are singletons. Sequences were obtained from peripheral blood. Receptor source: a woman aged 60-75 years with COVID-19, enrolled during active disease.

To note about this clone: Other DNA sequences of this sample code for an identical CDR3. The rearrangement joins TRBV2 to TRBJ1-2; perhaps TRBD1 as D (5 bases). The CDR3 length is 13 residues. Germline loops: CDR1 SNHLY, CDR2 FYNNEI. V lost 3 bases, J lost 2 bases, and 7 bases lay in between. DNA for the CDR3: TGTGCCAGCAGTGAGTCAGGGAACTATGGCTACACCTTC. Its translation is CASSESGNYGYTF.

This clone was seen just once. J is TRBJ1-1 and V is TRBV3-1 (or the pseudogene TRBV3-2); D may be TRBD1 (5 bases). Germline V CDR1 and CDR2: LGHDT, YNNKEL (reference sequence). CDR3 length: 15 amino acids. V lost 2 bases and J 0 bases, leaving 10 bases between the germline ends. The CDR3 protein is CASSQKGQMNTEAFF. Written as DNA, the CDR3 is TGTGCCAGCAGCCAAAAGGGGCAAATGAACACTGAAGCTTTCTTT.

In regard to this clone: This sample also contains other DNA sequences that code for the same CDR3. The chain has TRBV7-2 and TRBJ2-5; D gene uncertain. Trimming left V 3 bases short and J 8 bases short, with 7 bases between. Germline CDR1 reads SGHTA; CDR2 reads FQGNSA. This CDR3 region has 11 residues. This CDR3 reads CASSFSGTQYF. The CDR3 coding sequence is TGTGCCAGCAGCTTCTCGGGTACCCAGTACTTC.

V gene TRBV29-1 combines with J gene TRBJ1-2; weak D call: TRBD1 (5 bases). The CDR3 is 19 amino acids. The V end lost 0 bases, the J end lost 5 bases, and 28 bases lay between the germline ends. Germline V gene sequence: CDR1 SQVTM, CDR2 ANQGSEA. Here the CDR3 DNA reads TGCAGCGTTGAAGATCGGCTTGTCAGGGAAGACGCTTCGATTTATGGCTACACCTTC. Protein: CSVEDRLVREDASIYGYTF.

The V call is TRBV3-1 (or the pseudogene TRBV3-2), the J call TRBJ1-1; D is undetermined. Germline CDR1 reads LGHDT; CDR2 reads YNNKEL (reference sequence). V lost 3 bases to trimming and J lost 6 bases, with 5 bases between them. The CDR3 sequence is 11 residues long. CDR3: CASSHTAEAFF. CDR3 nucleotides: TGTGCCAGCAGCCATACGGCTGAAGCTTTCTTT.

The genes are TRBV6-1 and TRBJ1-5; 7 nucleotides match TRBD1. This CDR3 has 16 amino acids. V lost 2 bases and J lost 7; bases outside the gene matches: 11. Germline V CDR1 and CDR2: MNHNS, SASEGT. The CDR3 sequence: CASSEHGRGTGQPQHF. For the CDR3, the DNA is TGTGCCAGCAGTGAACACGGCAGGGGGACGGGGCAGCCCCAGCATTTT.

This chain uses TRBV9 with TRBJ1-2; D is unclear. Looked up from germline, CDR1 is SGDLS and CDR2 is YYNGEE. V was trimmed by 3 bases and J by 4 bases, leaving 13 bases between them. The CDR3 has 14 amino acids. CDR3 residues: CASSEPGAGYGYTF. The CDR3 DNA follows: TGTGCCAGCAGCGAGCCGGGTGCCGGCTATGGCTACACCTTC.

V and J are TRBV7-3 and TRBJ2-3; D is unresolved. The CDR3 sequence is 12 residues long. Between the trimmed V and J ends, which lost 5 bases and 1 base, there was a span of 4 bases. Germline-derived CDR1 and CDR2 are SGHTA and FQGTGA. The CDR3 DNA follows: TGTGCCAGCAGCCCAGGCACAGATACGCAGTATTTT. Protein: CASSPGTDTQYF.

V gene TRBV3-1 (or the pseudogene TRBV3-2) combines with J gene TRBJ1-4; 7 bases agree with TRBD1. This CDR3 is 14 amino acids long. Germline assignment: CDR1 LGHDT and CDR2 YNNKEL (reference sequence). The J segment lost 8 bases and the V segment lost 1 base, leaving 4 bases of the junction unmatched. The CDR3, as DNA: TGTGCCAGCAGCCAAGGACAGGGAGGCGAAAAACTGTTTTTT. This sequence encodes CASSQGQGGEKLFF.

The rearrangement uses TRBV19 and TRBJ1-1; D is uncertain. The germline V gene encodes CDR1 LNHDA and CDR2 SQIVND (reference sequence). V was pared by 2 bases and J by 4 bases, with 14 bases between. This CDR3 has 15 amino acids. This CDR3 reads CASSILAGKFTEAFF. CDR3 sequence (DNA): TGTGCCAGTAGTATATTAGCGGGCAAATTCACTGAAGCTTTCTTT.

This chain links TRBV10-3 with TRBJ2-3, with D tentatively TRBD1 (5 bases). CDR3 length equals 17 residues. V dropped 0 bases and J dropped 1 base, with 14 bases sitting between them. Germline V gene lookup returns CDR1 ENHRY and CDR2 SYGVKD. CDR3 loop: CAISESTGLSGTDTQYF. The CDR3 DNA follows: TGTGCCATCAGTGAGTCTACAGGCCTTTCTGGCACAGATACGCAGTATTTT.

The chain links TRBV30 to TRBJ1-2; a possible D gene is TRBD1 (5 bases). The ends were cut back, 0 bases at V and 7 bases at J, with 9 bases in the middle. The CDR3 runs to 12 residues. Germline CDR1 GTSNPN, CDR2 SVGIG (reference sequence). The CDR3 is CAWSVLGGGYTF. CDR3 coding DNA: TGTGCCTGGAGTGTACTCGGGGGTGGCTACACCTTC.

The J gene is TRBJ1-4, the V gene TRBV4-2; 7 nucleotides line up with TRBD1. Looked up from germline, CDR1 is LGHNA and CDR2 is YNFKEQ. V trimming: 4 bases; J trimming: 7 bases; junction bases outside the gene matches: 18. The CDR3 runs to 18 residues. For the CDR3, the DNA is TGTGCCAGCAGCCCCTCGTTATCCCCGACAGGGCTAGCTGAAAAACTGTTTTTT. Translated, it gives CASSPSLSPTGLAEKLFF.

Here the CDR3 DNA reads TGTGCCAGCAGACCCCAGGTTATGAACACTGAAGCTTTCTTT. This gives the protein CASRPQVMNTEAFF. The rearrangement links TRBV5-4 to TRBJ1-1; D is unresolved. The CDR3 runs to 14 residues. In germline, CDR1 is SGHNT, CDR2 YYREEE (reference sequence). The germline V and J ends were trimmed by 5 bases and 0 bases, with 11 bases remaining between them.

On this clone: A read error may account for a junction end that differs from germline. The chain links TRBV5-4 to TRBJ2-1, with 8 bases identical to TRBD1. Germline V CDR1 and CDR2: SGHNT, YYREEE (reference sequence). This CDR3 is 12 amino acids long. CDR3 region: CASSAGQGAWVF. The CDR3 DNA reads as TGTGCCAGCAGCGCGGGCCAGGGGGCCTGGGTCTTC.

The V gene is TRBV6-2 or TRBV6-3, the J gene TRBJ1-2, with D hard to call. CDR3 length: 14 amino acids. From germline, CDR1 is MNHEY and CDR2 SVGEGT. V lost 2 bases, J lost 0 bases, and 7 bases lay in between. CDR3 region: CASSYGLANYGYTF. Here the CDR3 DNA reads TGTGCCAGCAGTTACGGGCTCGCTAACTATGGCTACACCTTC.

This clone has a single count. The chain carries TRBV23-1 and TRBJ1-3; D is ambiguous. TRBV23-1 is flagged as an ORF with uncertain function. The ends were cut back, 7 bases at V and 0 bases at J, with 22 bases in the middle. The length of the CDR3 is 18 residues. The CDR3 is CASTLKNLSPHSGNTIYF. Written as DNA, the CDR3 is TGCGCCAGCACCCTAAAGAACCTCTCACCTCACTCTGGAAACACCATATATTTT.

This chain uses TRBV28 with TRBJ1-2, with 8 bases matching TRBD1. The CDR3 runs to 12 residues. The J segment lost 7 bases and the V segment lost 8 bases, leaving 6 bases of the junction unmatched. The germline CDR1 and CDR2 sequences are MDHEN and SYDVKM. CDR3 region: CASPGQGGGYTF. The DNA for the CDR3 is TGTGCCAGCCCCGGACAGGGTGGTGGCTACACCTTC.

The CDR3 DNA is TGTGCCAGCAGGGGCAGCCCCAACACCGGGGAGCTGTTTTTT. Protein: CASRGSPNTGELFF. The chain combines TRBV2 with TRBJ2-2; D is uncertain. The CDR3 loop spans 14 amino acids. Germline V lookup: CDR1 SNHLY, CDR2 FYNNEI. V was pared by 6 bases and J by 2 bases, with 10 bases between.

Only one count was recorded for this clone. The chain combines TRBV6-2 or TRBV6-3 with TRBJ1-2; no definite D call. This CDR3 is built from 17 residues. V dropped 5 bases and J dropped 2 bases, with 21 bases sitting between them. CDR1 and CDR2 (germline): MNHEY, SVGEGT. CDR3 loop: CASSPLFSRSLNYGYTF. In nucleotides, the CDR3 is TGTGCCAGCAGTCCCCTCTTTTCCCGGAGTCTGAACTATGGCTACACCTTC.

Concerning this clone itself: Other DNA sequences in the same sample also yield this CDR3. The chain couples TRBV4-1 to TRBJ1-2; D is possibly TRBD1 (5 bases). Trimming shortened V by 3 bases and J by 8 bases, and 7 bases separated the two germline ends. The germline gives CDR1 MGHRA, CDR2 YSYEKL. The CDR3 length is 11 residues. The CDR3 nucleotides are TGCGCCAGCAGCCAGGGACTCGGCTACACCTTC. It is translated as CASSQGLGYTF.

The chain links TRBV21-1 to TRBJ2-7; no DNA check was done on the table's D call, TRBD1. TRBV21-1 is termed a pseudogene. The CDR3 sequence is 15 residues long. The CDR3 region has the DNA TGTGCCAGCAGCACCCCCTTGGACAGTGCCTACGAGCAGTACTTC. Translation: CASSTPLDSAYEQYF.

The genes are TRBV10-3 and TRBJ1-5; D is uncertain. The CDR3 length is 14 residues. V shed 5 bases and J shed 6 bases, with 14 bases lying between them. Germline assignment: CDR1 ENHRY and CDR2 SYGVKD. The CDR3 here is CAISRGGAGQPQHF. DNA for the CDR3: TGTGCCATCAGTCGAGGAGGCGCGGGTCAGCCCCAGCATTTT.

This clone came up a few times. This rearrangement joins TRBV5-1 to TRBJ1-6; D unresolved. V shed 4 bases and J shed 8 bases, with 16 bases lying between them. The CDR3 consists of 15 residues. Germline-derived CDR1 and CDR2 are SGHRS and YFSETQ. The CDR3 here is CASSLTPNGDSPLHF. As DNA, the CDR3 is TGCGCCAGCAGCCTGACGCCTAACGGGGATTCACCCCTCCACTTT.